This T cell receptor beta chain is drawn from a study of shared clonotypes between healthy human individuals. The repertoire was sequenced with immunoSEQ multiplex PCR; TCRdb's copy has only in-frame clones and lacks some. The data hold about 680,000 clones, with around four fifths observed a single time. Details on this clone: The same CDR3 also results from other DNA sequences found in this sample.

V was trimmed by 2 bases and J by 3 bases, leaving 11 bases between them. Germline V gene sequence: CDR1 SGHRS, CDR2 YFSETQ. CDR3 length: 14 amino acids. The rearrangement joins TRBV5-1 to TRBJ2-5, with a weak D call TRBD1 (6 bases). The sequence was obtained from a woman in her twenties or thirties in good health. Sequencing input: memory CD4+ T cells sorted from blood. As to subset: CD45RA-negative fraction. CDR3 residues: CASSLGTGKETQYF. The CDR3 bases are TGCGCCAGCAGCTTAGGCACAGGGAAAGAGACCCAGTACTTC.